Here is one T cell receptor beta chain with its context. The entry originates in a study of CD8 T cells in Susac syndrome. Looking at the study overall: At blood draw, Susac syndrome patients were therapy-naive, on corticosteroids, or on intravenous immunoglobulin alone.

Reverse transcription of roughly 0.45 to 1 ug RNA used random hexamers. One entry per CDR3 protein, called by TCRdb with MiXCR from the immunoSEQ multiplex PCR reads. The sample includes roughly 75,000 distinct CDR3 sequences, 93% of them seen just once. CD8+ and CD4+ blood T cells underwent TCR beta sequencing. Definite or probable Susac syndrome was diagnosed using recently defined diagnostic criteria. Purification of the CD8+ and CD4+ T cells relied on negative isolation, and TEMRA cells underwent FACS enrichment. Sequencing input: CD4+ T cells from PBMCs. The TCR originated in a human donor with Susac syndrome.

The CDR3 reads CASKTFWGRDTGELFF. CDR3 DNA sequence: TGTGCCAGCAAAACCTTCTGGGGGCGGGACACCGGGGAGCTGTTTTTT. The chain couples TRBV28 to TRBJ2-2, with a weak D call TRBD1 (6 bases). Germline V gene data show CDR1 as MDHEN and CDR2 as SYDVKM. Trimming left V 7 bases short and J 3 bases short, with 18 bases between. The CDR3 consists of 16 residues. Drawing the rest from reference TRBV28 and TRBJ2-2, the complete variable domain is DVKVTQSSRYLVKRTGEKVFLECVQDMDHENMFWYRQDPGLGLRLIYFSYDVKMKEKGDIPEGYSVSREKKERFSLILESASTNQTSMYLCASKTFWGRDTGELFFGEGSRLTVL.